Shown below are 5 T cell receptor beta chains from a single sample sequenced in a study of CD8 T cells in Susac syndrome. With random hexamers, reverse transcription was performed on roughly 0.5 to 1 ug of RNA. MiXCR was run by TCRdb on the immunoSEQ multiplex PCR reads, yielding one entry per CDR3 protein. The data contain roughly 120,000 distinct CDR3 sequences, 85% to 95% of them seen just once; the ten biggest clones take up approximately 0.093%. Input material: CD4+ T cells from PBMCs. The source is a human donor with multiple sclerosis.

The rearrangement uses TRBV30 and TRBJ1-1, with D unclear. The CDR3 covers 11 residues. Trimming cost V 1 base and J 5 bases, with 5 bases left between them. Germline-derived CDR1 and CDR2 are GTSNPN and SVGIG (reference sequence). Here the CDR3 DNA reads TGTGCCTGGAGTGACCAGACTGAAGCTTTCTTT. Its translation is CAWSDQTEAFF.

This rearrangement joins TRBV3-1 to TRBJ1-4; 10 bases map to TRBD1. Germline V gene lookup returns CDR1 LGHDT and CDR2 YNNKEL (reference sequence). With V trimmed by 1 base and J by 5 bases, 4 bases remained unmatched. This CDR3 comprises 16 residues. For the CDR3, the DNA is TGTGCCAGCAGCCAAGGGGCGGGACAGGGGAATGAAAAACTGTTTTTT. It is translated as CASSQGAGQGNEKLFF.

The rearrangement joins TRBV27 to TRBJ1-2; 8 nucleotides line up with TRBD1. The CDR3 extends over 14 amino acids. The V segment lost 0 bases and the J segment 7 bases; nucleotides outside the gene matches: 4. CDR1 is MNHEY, CDR2 SMNVEV, per germline (reference sequence). As DNA, the CDR3 is TGTGCCAGCAGTTTATCGACAGGGGTTGCTGGCTACACCTTC. Protein: CASSLSTGVAGYTF.

In this sample, this clonotype turned up once. This rearrangement joins TRBV29-1 to TRBJ2-7, with a possible D match to TRBD1 (7 bases). Germline CDR1 SQVTM, CDR2 ANQGSEA. The CDR3 loop spans 12 amino acids. The V and J ends lost 6 bases and 5 bases respectively, with 14 bases between them. CDR3 coding DNA: TGCAGCGTACAAGGCAGGGGGGACGAGCAGTACTTC. Translated: CSVQGRGDEQYF.

The J gene is TRBJ1-2, the V gene TRBV28; a weak D match, TRBD1 (6 bases). V was clipped by 7 bases and J by 7 bases, with 19 bases between them. The germline CDR1 and CDR2 sequences are MDHEN and SYDVKM. This CDR3 comprises 14 residues. CDR3 coding DNA: TGTGCCAGCATACCAGGACAGATAAGAGGTGGCTACACCTTC. It yields the protein CASIPGQIRGGYTF.